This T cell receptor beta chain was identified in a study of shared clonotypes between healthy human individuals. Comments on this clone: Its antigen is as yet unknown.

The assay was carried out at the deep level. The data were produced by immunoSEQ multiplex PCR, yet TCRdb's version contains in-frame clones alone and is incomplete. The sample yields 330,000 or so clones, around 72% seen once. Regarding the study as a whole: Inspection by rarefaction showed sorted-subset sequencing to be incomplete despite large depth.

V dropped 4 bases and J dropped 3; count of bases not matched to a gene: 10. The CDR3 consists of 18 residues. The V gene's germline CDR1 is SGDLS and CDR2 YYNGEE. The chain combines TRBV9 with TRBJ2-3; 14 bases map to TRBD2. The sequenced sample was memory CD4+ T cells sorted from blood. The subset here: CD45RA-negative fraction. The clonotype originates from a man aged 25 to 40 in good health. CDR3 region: CASSQGGLAGGVTDTQYF. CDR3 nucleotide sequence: TGTGCCAGCAGCCAAGGCGGACTAGCGGGAGGAGTGACAGATACGCAGTATTTT. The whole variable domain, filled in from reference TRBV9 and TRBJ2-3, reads DSGVTQTPKHLITATGQRVTLRCSPRSGDLSVYWYQQSLDQGLQFLIQYYNGEERAKGNILERFSAQQFPDLHSELNLSSLELGDSALYFCASSQGGLAGGVTDTQYFGPGTRLTVL.